The subject of this entry is one T cell receptor (beta chain). There are a few counts of this clonotype. Which antigen it targets is not known. Per-base qualities were not stored, and no clone one base away is much larger. The treatment or condition label, read with the paper, signifies: in vitro stimulation with specific CMV peptide epitopes to enrich CMV-specific T cells. This specimen belongs to a study of T cell repertoires in cytomegalovirus infection (dated by TCRdb to the late 2010s). Regarding the research as a whole: Alongside well-studied HLA-B-restricted epitopes, the peptide stimulations were aimed at recently identified HLA-C-restricted CMV epitopes, whose presentation resists viral immunomodulation. Donor HLA type was relevant to the analysis, as public TCR beta signatures indicated carriage of CMV infection together with the matching HLA type. The full study reports these points: Carriers of CMV infection plus the relevant HLA type were discriminated by the cumulative frequency of public TCR beta family members in the study cohort and in an independent roughly 380-donor cohort. In the ex vivo response, HLA-C-restricted CMV-specific TCR beta clonotypes were dominant, and in two of eight donors the single most frequent clonotype came from this HLA-C-restricted group.

The run used an Illumina HiSeq 1500. Through fastp at Q25 and MiXCR, TCRdb rebuilt clones from the public reads, retaining in-frame beta chains. Here each entry gathers all rows of one CDR3 protein and keeps the most common genes and DNA. In this sample the table shows roughly 150,000 distinct CDR3 sequences, about a fifth of which occur a single time. 20% to 30% of the sample goes to the ten largest clones. This TCR was recovered from a human donor in good health (CMV status not recorded). Some clones in this sample may be carry-over from other donors' samples. Source: CD8+ T cells from cultured PBMCs, taken from culture after CMV antigen stimulation.

In nucleotides, the sequence is TGTGCCAGCAGTTTATCCGGGACCAATCAGCCCCAGCATTTT. Translated, this gives CASSLSGTNQPQHF. Here the chain combines TRBV12-3 or TRBV12-4 and TRBJ1-5; D gene: possibly TRBD1, on 5 matching bases. The cysteine opens and the phenylalanine closes a CDR3 of 14 amino acids. Only the CDR3 part of the read is kept: 42 bases, read in frame from the first base. The junction carries 8 bases between V and J, which are trimmed by 2 bases and 3 bases respectively.